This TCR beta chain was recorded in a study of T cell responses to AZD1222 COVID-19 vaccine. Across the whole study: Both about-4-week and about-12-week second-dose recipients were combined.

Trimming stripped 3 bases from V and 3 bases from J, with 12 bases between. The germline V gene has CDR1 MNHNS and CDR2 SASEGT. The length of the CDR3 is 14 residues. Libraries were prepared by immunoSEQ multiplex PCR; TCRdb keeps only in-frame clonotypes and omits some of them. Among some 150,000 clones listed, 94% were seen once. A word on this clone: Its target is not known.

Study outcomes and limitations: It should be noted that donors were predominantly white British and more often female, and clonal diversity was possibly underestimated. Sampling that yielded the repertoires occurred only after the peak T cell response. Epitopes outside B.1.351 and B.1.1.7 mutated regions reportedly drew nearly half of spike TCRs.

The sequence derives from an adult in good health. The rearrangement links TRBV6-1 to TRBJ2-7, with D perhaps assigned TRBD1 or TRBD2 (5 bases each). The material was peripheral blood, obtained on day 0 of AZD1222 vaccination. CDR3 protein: CASSDPGLDYEQYV. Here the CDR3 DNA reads TGTGCCAGCAGTGATCCGGGGCTAGACTACGAGCAGTACGTC.